One and the same sample provided the 7 T cell receptor beta chains below, sequenced in a study of T cell responses to AZD1222 COVID-19 vaccine. Profiling relied on immunoSEQ multiplex PCR, and the TCRdb table lists in-frame clones only, not all of them. In the table there are some 65,000 clones, 79% of which are singletons. The sequenced sample was peripheral blood, obtained on day 0 of MenACWY control vaccination. The receptors stem from an adult in good health.

The chain joins TRBV11-3 to TRBJ2-1; 7 nucleotides line up with TRBD2. Germline assignment: CDR1 SGHNT and CDR2 YENEEA. Trimming at V came to 1 base and at J to 9 bases, leaving 3 bases not matched to a gene. CDR3 length: 13 amino acids. The CDR3 here is CASSLGPGGEQFF. CDR3 DNA sequence: TGTGCCAGCAGCTTAGGACCGGGGGGTGAGCAGTTCTTC.

This clone was observed a handful of times. The chain uses TRBV5-8 and TRBJ2-1, with 9 bases fitting TRBD2. V gave up 4 bases and J gave up 8 bases; unmatched junction bases: 13. Germline values: CDR1 SGHTS, CDR2 YDEGEE. This CDR3 contains 16 residues. CDR3 sequence: CASSPSIAGARDEQFF. CDR3 in DNA: TGTGCCAGCAGCCCCAGTATAGCGGGAGCCAGGGATGAGCAGTTCTTC.

V gene TRBV5-6 combines with J gene TRBJ1-4, with TRBD1 identical over 7 bases. CDR1 and CDR2 from the germline V gene are SGHDT and YYEEEE. The CDR3 loop spans 13 amino acids. With V trimmed by 5 bases and J by 7 bases, 5 bases remained unmatched. The chain's CDR3 is CASSFDRAEKLFF. As DNA, the CDR3 is TGTGCCAGCAGTTTTGACAGGGCTGAAAAACTGTTTTTT.

As DNA, the CDR3 is TGTGCCAGCTCCGCTCCGGGACAGGGGGACAATTCCATGAACACTGAAGCTTTCTTT. This encodes CASSAPGQGDNSMNTEAFF. The rearrangement links TRBV2 to TRBJ1-1; 11 bases map to TRBD1. Germline lookup yields CDR1 SNHLY and CDR2 FYNNEI. The CDR3 is made up of 19 amino acids. The ends lost 8 bases at V and 0 bases at J; junction bases unmatched: 17.

The chain is built from TRBV6-5 and TRBJ2-1, with 8 bases lining up with TRBD2. The CDR3 is 14 residues long. The V gene end was trimmed by 8 bases and the J gene end by 4 bases; junction bases not matched to a gene: 7. Germline V gene data show CDR1 as MNHEY and CDR2 as SVGAGI. The CDR3 spells CASAHQRGYNEQFF. The CDR3 DNA sequence: TGTGCCAGCGCGCACCAGCGGGGGTACAATGAGCAGTTCTTC.

This chain uses TRBV28 with TRBJ1-1; 8 bases are a match to TRBD1. Germline V CDR1 and CDR2: MDHEN, SYDVKM. The CDR3 length is 15 residues. Trimming took 6 bases from V and 6 from J; bases not matched to a gene: 12. As DNA, the CDR3 is TGTGCCAGCAGGCCCCGGACAGGGAAATACGCTGAAGCTTTCTTT. This sequence encodes CASRPRTGKYAEAFF.

V gene TRBV7-2 combines with J gene TRBJ2-5; D is unclear. The CDR3 totals 11 residues. Per the germline V gene, CDR1 is SGHTA and CDR2 is FQGNSA. With 5 bases removed from V and 7 bases from J, the gap between germline ends came to 8 bases. In nucleotides, the CDR3 is TGTGCCAGCAGCCTAGGCGGGACCCAGTACTTC. Translation: CASSLGGTQYF.